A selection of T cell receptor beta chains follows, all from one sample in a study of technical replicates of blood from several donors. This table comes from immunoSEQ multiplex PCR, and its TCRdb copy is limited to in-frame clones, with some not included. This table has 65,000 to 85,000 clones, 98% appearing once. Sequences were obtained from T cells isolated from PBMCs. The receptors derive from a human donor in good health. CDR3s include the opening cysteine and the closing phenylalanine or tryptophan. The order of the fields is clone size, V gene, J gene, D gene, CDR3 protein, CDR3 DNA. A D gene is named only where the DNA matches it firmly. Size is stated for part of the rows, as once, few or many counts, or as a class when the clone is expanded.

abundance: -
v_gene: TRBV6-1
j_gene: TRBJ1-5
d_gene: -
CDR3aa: CASSRANQPQHF
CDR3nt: TGTGCCAGCAGCAGGGCAAATCAGCCCCAGCATTTT

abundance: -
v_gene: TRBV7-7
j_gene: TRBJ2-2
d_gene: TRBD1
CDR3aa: CASRLYDGTVTNTGELFF
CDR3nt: TGTGCCAGCAGATTGTATGATGGGACAGTCACGAACACCGGGGAGCTGTTTTTT

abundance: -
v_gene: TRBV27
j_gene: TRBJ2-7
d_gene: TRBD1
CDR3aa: CASSQTGAGVYEQYF
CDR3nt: TGTGCCAGCAGTCAGACAGGGGCCGGAGTCTACGAGCAGTACTTC

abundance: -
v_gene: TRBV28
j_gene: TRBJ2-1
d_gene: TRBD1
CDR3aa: CASSLLGTGSYNEQFF
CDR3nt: TGTGCCAGCAGTTTATTAGGGACAGGGTCCTACAATGAGCAGTTCTTC

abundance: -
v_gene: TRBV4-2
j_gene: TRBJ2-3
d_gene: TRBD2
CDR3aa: CASSQLSGRTDTQYF
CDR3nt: TGTGCCAGCAGCCAACTTAGCGGGAGGACAGATACGCAGTATTTT

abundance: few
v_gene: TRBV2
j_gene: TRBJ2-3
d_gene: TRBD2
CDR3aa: CASSSLADTQYF
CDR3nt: TGTGCCAGCAGTTCACTAGCGGATACGCAGTATTTT

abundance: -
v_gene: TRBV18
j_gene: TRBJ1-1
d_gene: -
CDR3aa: CASSPRTGDMNTEAFF
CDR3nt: TGTGCCAGCTCACCACGAACCGGGGACATGAACACTGAAGCTTTCTTT

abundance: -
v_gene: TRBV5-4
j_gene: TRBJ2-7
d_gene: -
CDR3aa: CASSSVGLSYEQYF
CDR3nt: TGTGCCAGCAGCTCGGTCGGTCTTTCCTACGAGCAGTACTTC

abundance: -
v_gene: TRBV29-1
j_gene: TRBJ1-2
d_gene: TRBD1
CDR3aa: CSAGQGAYGYTF
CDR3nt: TGCAGCGCCGGACAGGGGGCTTATGGCTACACCTTC

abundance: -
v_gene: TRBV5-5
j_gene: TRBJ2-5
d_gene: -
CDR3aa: CASSLIGDVETQYF
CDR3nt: TGTGCCAGCAGCTTGATAGGGGATGTCGAGACCCAGTACTTC

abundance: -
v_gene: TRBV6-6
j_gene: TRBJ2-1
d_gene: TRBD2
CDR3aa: CASSYPSGVGSNEQFF
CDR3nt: TGTGCCAGCAGTTATCCTAGCGGAGTGGGCTCCAATGAGCAGTTCTTC

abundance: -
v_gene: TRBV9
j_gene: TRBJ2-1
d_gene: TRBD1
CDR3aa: CASSATGAGGNEQFF
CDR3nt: TGTGCCAGCAGCGCCACCGGGGCAGGGGGCAATGAGCAGTTCTTC

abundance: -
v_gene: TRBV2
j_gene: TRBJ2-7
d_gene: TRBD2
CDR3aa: CASSERLAEYYEQYF
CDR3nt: TGTGCCAGCAGTGAAAGACTAGCGGAATACTACGAGCAGTACTTC

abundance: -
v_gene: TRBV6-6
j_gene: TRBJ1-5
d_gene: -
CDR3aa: CASSYSGGGSNQPQHF
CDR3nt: TGTGCCAGCAGTTACTCGGGCGGGGGTAGCAATCAGCCCCAGCATTTT

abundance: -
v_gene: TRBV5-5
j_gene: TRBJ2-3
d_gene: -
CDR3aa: CASSLVQTDTQYF
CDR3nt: TGTGCCAGCAGCTTGGTTCAGACAGATACGCAGTATTTT

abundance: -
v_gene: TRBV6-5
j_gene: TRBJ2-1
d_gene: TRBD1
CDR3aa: CASGNEGTVYNEQFF
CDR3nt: TGTGCCAGCGGGAATGAAGGGACAGTCTACAATGAGCAGTTCTTC

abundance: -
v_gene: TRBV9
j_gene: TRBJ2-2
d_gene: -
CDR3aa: CASRPGESDTGELFF
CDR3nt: TGTGCCAGCAGGCCCGGGGAATCGGACACCGGGGAGCTGTTTTTT

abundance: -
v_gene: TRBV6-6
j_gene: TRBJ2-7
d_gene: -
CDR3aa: CASINKRPEEGQYF
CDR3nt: TGTGCCAGCATTAATAAGAGGCCTGAGGAGGGGCAGTACTTC

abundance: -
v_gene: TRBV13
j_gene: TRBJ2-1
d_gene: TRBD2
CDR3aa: CASSYGLAGGGEQFF
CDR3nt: TGTGCCAGCAGCTACGGACTAGCGGGGGGAGGTGAGCAGTTCTTC

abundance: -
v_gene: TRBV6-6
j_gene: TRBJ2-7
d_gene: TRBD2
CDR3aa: CASSSPGGGRYEQYF
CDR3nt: TGTGCCAGCTCCTCCCCCGGGGGGGGTCGGTACGAGCAGTACTTC

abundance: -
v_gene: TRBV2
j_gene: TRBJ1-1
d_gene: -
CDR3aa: CASSEERGTEAFF
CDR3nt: TGTGCCAGCAGTGAAGAAAGAGGCACTGAAGCTTTCTTT

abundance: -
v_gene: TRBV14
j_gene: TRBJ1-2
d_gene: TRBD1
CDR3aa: CASSQVAGTAQYGYTF
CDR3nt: TGTGCCAGCAGCCAAGTAGCCGGGACAGCCCAATATGGCTACACCTTC

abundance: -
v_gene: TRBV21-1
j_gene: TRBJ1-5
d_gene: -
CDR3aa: CASSSRWVVAGAHSNQPQHF
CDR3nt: TGTGCCAGCAGCTCCCGGTGGGTTGTGGCAGGGGCACATAGCAATCAGCCCCAGCATTTT

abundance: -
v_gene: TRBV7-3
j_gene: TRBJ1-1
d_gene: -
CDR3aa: CASSLRTENTEAFF
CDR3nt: TGTGCCAGCAGCCTGCGGACAGAGAACACTGAAGCTTTCTTT

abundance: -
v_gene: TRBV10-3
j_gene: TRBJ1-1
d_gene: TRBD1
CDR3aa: CAIKRGPEDTEAFF
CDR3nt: TGTGCCATCAAAAGGGGGCCCGAGGACACTGAAGCTTTCTTT

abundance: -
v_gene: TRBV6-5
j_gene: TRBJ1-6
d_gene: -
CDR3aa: CASSSQQESPLHF
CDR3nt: TGTGCCAGCAGTTCCCAACAGGAGTCACCCCTCCACTTT

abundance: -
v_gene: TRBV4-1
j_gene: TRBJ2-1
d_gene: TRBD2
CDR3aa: CASSHPQERLAGGDEQFF
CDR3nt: TGCGCCAGCAGCCATCCCCAGGAAAGACTAGCGGGAGGGGATGAGCAGTTCTTC

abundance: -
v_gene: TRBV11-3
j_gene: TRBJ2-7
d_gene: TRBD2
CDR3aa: CATAPGGAEYEQYF
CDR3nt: TGTGCCACCGCTCCCGGGGGGGCCGAGTACGAGCAGTACTTC

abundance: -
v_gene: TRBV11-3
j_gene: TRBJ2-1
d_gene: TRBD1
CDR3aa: CASSQGVGEQFF
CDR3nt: TGTGCCAGCAGCCAGGGGGTGGGTGAGCAGTTCTTC

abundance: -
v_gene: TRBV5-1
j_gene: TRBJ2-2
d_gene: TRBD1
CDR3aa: CASSARQGENTGELFF
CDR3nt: TGCGCCAGCAGCGCCCGACAGGGGGAGAACACCGGGGAGCTGTTTTTT

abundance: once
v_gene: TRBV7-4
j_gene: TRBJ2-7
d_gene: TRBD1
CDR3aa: CASNERGTGDCF
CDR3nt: TGTGCCAGCAACGAACGCGGGACAGGGGATTGCTTC

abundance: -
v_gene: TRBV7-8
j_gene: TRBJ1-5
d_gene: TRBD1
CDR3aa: CASSRRQGNNQPQHF
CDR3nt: TGTGCCAGCAGCAGAAGACAGGGAAACAATCAGCCCCAGCATTTT

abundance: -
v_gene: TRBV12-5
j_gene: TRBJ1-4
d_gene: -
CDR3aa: CASGLVPPRGGKLFF
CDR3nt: TGTGCTAGTGGTTTGGTCCCCCCTCGAGGCGGAAAACTGTTTTTT

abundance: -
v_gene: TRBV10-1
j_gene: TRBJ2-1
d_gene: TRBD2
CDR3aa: CASKTSGGAFGNEQFF
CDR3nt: TGCGCCAGCAAGACTAGCGGGGGGGCCTTCGGCAATGAGCAGTTCTTC

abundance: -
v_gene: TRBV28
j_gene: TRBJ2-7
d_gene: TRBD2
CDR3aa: CASSSMGGPTYEQYF
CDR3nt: TGTGCCAGCAGTTCTATGGGAGGGCCCACCTACGAGCAGTACTTC

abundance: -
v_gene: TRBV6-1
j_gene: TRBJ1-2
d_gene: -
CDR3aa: CASRFAAANYGYTF
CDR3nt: TGTGCCAGCAGGTTTGCGGCTGCTAACTATGGCTACACCTTC

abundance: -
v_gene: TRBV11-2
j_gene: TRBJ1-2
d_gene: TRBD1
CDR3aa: CASSFTGGDGYTF
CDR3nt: TGTGCCAGCAGCTTTACAGGGGGCGATGGCTACACCTTC

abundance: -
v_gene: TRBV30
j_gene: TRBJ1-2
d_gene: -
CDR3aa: CAWIGNAAAAVRGYTF
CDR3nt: TGTGCCTGGATAGGTAATGCGGCAGCCGCCGTGAGAGGCTACACCTTC

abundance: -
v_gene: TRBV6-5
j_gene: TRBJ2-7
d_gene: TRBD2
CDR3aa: CASSYRGGSSYEQYF
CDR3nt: TGTGCCAGCAGTTACCGGGGGGGTAGTTCCTACGAGCAGTACTTC

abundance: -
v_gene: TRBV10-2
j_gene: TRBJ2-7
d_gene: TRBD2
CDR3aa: CASSVLAEIYEQYF
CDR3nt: TGCGCCAGCAGTGTTCTAGCGGAGATCTACGAGCAGTACTTC

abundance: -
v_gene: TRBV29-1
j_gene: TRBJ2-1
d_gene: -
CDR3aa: CSVYLSIGNEQFF
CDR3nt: TGCAGCGTTTATTTGAGCATCGGCAATGAGCAGTTCTTC

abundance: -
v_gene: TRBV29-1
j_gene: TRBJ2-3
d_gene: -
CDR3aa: CSPVESTDTQYF
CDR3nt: TGCAGCCCCGTGGAGAGCACAGATACGCAGTATTTT

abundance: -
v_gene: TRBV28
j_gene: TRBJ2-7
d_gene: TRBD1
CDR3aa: CASSLYDARGPGEQYF
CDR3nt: TGTGCCAGCAGTTTATACGATGCAAGGGGGCCGGGGGAGCAGTACTTC

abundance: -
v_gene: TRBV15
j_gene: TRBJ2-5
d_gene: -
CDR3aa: CATSARSQETQYF
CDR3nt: TGTGCCACCAGCGCTCGGAGTCAAGAGACCCAGTACTTC

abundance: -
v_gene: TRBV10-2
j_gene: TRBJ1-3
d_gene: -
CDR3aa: CASRQGSGNTIYF
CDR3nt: TGCGCCAGCAGACAGGGCAGTGGAAACACCATATATTTT